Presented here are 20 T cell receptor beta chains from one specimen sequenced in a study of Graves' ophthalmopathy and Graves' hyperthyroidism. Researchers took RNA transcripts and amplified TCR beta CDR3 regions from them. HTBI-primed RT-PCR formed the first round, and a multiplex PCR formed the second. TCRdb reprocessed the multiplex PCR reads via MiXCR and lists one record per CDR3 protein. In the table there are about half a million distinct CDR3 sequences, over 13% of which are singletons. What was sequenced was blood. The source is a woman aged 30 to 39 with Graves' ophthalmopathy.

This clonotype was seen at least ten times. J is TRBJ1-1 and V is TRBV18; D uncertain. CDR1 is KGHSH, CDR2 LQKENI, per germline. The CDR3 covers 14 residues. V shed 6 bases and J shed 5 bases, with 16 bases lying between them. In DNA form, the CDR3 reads TGTGCCAGCTCGAACGGCCGGGGAGGGACTGAAGCTTTCTTT. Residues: CASSNGRGGTEAFF.

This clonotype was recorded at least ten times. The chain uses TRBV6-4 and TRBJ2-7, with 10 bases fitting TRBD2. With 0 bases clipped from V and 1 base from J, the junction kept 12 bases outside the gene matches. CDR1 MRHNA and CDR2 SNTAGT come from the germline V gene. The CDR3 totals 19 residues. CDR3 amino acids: CASSDSSGRRPNSSYEQYF. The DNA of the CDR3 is TGTGCCAGCAGTGACTCTAGCGGGAGGAGGCCTAACTCTTCCTACGAGCAGTACTTC.

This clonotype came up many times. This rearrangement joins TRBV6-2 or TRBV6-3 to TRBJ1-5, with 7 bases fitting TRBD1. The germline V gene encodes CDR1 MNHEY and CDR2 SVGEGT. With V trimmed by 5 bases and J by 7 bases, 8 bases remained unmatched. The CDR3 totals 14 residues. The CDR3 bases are TGTGCCAGCAGTACCCGACAGGGAAGCCAGCCCCAGCATTTT. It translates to CASSTRQGSQPQHF.

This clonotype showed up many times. The CDR3 protein is CASSEVDGETQYF. As DNA, the CDR3 is TGTGCCAGCAGTGAAGTGGATGGAGAGACCCAGTACTTC. The gene calls are TRBV6-1 and TRBJ2-5, with D hard to call. Between the trimmed V and J ends, which lost 1 base and 4 bases, there was a span of 7 bases. Germline values: CDR1 MNHNS, CDR2 SASEGT. The CDR3 loop spans 13 amino acids.

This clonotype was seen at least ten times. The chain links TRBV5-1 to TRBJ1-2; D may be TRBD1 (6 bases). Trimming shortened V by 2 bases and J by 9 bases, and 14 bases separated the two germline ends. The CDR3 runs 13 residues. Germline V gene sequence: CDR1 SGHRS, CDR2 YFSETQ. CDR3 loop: CASSLTGSRRYTF. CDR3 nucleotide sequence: TGCGCCAGCAGCTTAACAGGGAGTAGGCGCTACACCTTC.

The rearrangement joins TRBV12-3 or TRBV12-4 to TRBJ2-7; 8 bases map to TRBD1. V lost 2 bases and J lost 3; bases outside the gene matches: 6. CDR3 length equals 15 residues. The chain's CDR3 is CASSLWDRPFYEQYF. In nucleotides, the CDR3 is TGTGCCAGCAGTTTATGGGACAGGCCTTTCTACGAGCAGTACTTC.

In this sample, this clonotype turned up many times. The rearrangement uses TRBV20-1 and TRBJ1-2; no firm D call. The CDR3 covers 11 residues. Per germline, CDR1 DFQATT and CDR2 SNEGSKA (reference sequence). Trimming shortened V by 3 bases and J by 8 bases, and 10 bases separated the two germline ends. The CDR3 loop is CSASPDLGYTF. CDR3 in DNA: TGCAGTGCTAGCCCCGATTTAGGCTACACCTTC.

DNA of the CDR3: TGCAGCGTTGGTGGGGGATCTAGCGGAACCACAGATACGCAGTATTTT. Translation gives CSVGGGSSGTTDTQYF. This chain links TRBV29-1 with TRBJ2-3, with 7 nucleotides matching TRBD2. Trimming at V came to 4 bases and at J to 2 bases, leaving 12 bases not matched to a gene. Germline V gene sequence: CDR1 SQVTM, CDR2 ANQGSEA. The CDR3 is made up of 16 amino acids.

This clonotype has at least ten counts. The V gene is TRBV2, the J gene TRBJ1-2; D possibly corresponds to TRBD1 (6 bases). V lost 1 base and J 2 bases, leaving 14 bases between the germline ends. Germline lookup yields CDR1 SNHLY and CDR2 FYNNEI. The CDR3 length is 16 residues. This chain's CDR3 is CASSEGAGAWNYGYTF. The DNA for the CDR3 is TGTGCCAGCAGTGAAGGGGCGGGGGCTTGGAACTATGGCTACACCTTC.

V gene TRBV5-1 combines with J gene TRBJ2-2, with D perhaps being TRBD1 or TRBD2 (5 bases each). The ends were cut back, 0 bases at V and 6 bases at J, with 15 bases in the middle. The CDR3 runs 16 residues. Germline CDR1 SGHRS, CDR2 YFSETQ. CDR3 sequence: CASSLVGGRDAGELFF. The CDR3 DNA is TGCGCCAGCAGCTTGGTGGGCGGCCGGGACGCCGGGGAGCTGTTTTTT.

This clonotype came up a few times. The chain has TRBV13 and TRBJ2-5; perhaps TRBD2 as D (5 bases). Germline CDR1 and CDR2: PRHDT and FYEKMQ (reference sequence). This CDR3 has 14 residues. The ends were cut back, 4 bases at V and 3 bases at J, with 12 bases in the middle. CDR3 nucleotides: TGTGCCAGCAGCTACCACACTAGTGAAGAGACCCAGTACTTC. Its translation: CASSYHTSEETQYF.

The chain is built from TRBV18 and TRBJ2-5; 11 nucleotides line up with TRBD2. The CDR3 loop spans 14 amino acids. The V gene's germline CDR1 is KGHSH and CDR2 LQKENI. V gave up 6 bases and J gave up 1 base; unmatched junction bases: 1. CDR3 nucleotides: TGTGCCAGCTCGACTAGCGGGGTCCAAGAGACCCAGTACTTC. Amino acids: CASSTSGVQETQYF.

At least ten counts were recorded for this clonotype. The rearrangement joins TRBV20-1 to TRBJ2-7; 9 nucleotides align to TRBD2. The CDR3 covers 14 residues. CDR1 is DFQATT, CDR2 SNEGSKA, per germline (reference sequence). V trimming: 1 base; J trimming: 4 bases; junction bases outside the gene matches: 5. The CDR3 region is CSARGRGGNYEQYF. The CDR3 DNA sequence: TGCAGTGCTAGAGGGCGGGGGGGGAATTACGAGCAGTACTTC.

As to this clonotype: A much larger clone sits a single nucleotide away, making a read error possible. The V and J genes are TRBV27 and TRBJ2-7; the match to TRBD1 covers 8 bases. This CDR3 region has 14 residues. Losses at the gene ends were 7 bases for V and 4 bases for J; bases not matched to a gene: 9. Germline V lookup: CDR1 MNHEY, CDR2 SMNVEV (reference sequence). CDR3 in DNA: TGTGCCAGCACCCCGACACAGGGGGAATACGAGCAGTACTTC. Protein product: CASTPTQGEYEQYF.

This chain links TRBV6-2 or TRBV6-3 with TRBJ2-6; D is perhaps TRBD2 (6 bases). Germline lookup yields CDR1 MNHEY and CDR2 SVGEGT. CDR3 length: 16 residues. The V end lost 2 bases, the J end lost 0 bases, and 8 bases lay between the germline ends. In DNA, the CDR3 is TGTGCCAGCAGTTACGCGGGGAGCTCTGGGGCCAACGTCCTGACTTTC. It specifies CASSYAGSSGANVLTF.

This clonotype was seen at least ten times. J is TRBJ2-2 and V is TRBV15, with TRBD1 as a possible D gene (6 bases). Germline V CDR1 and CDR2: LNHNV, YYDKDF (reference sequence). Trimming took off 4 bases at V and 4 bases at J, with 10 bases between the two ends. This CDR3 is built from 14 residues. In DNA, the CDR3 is TGTGCCACCAGCAACAGGGTGGGCACCGGGGAGCTGTTTTTT. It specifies CATSNRVGTGELFF.

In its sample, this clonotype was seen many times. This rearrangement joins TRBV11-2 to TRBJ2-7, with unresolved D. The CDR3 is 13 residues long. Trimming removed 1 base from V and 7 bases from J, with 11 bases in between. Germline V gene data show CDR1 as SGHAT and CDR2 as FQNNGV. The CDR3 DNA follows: TGTGCCAGCAGCTTAGGCAGTACGCTGGAGCAGTACTTC. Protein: CASSLGSTLEQYF.

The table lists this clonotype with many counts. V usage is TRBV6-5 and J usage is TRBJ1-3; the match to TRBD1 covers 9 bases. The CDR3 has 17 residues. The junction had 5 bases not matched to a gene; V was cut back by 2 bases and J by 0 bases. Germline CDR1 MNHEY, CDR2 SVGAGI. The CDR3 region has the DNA TGTGCCAGCAGTTACAGGACAGGGGCCGTCTCTGGAAACACCATATATTTT. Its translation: CASSYRTGAVSGNTIYF.

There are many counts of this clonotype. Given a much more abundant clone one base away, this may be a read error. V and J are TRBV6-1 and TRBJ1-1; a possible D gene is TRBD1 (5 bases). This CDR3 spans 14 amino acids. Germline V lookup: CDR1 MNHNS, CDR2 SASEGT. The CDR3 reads CASTAGQGWTEALF. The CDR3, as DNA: TGTGCCAGCACGGCGGGGCAGGGTTGGACTGAAGCTCTCTTT.

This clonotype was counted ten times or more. The CDR3 reads CASSRSLGGQINYGYTF. CDR3 nucleotide sequence: TGTGCCAGCAGCCGTTCGTTGGGGGGACAGATTAACTATGGCTACACCTTC. The chain couples TRBV12-3 or TRBV12-4 to TRBJ1-2; 7 positions agree with TRBD1. There are 17 residues in the CDR3. Trimming took 6 bases from V and 1 from J; bases not matched to a gene: 14.